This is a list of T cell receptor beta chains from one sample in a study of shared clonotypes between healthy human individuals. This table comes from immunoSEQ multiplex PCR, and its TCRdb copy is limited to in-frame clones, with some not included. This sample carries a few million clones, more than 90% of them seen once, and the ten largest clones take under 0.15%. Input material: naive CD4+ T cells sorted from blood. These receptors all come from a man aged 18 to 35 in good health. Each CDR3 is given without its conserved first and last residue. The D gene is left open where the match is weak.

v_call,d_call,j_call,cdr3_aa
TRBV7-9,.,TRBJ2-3,ASSPDSGTDTQY
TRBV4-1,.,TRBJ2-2,ASSQEGPHTGELF
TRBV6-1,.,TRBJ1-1,ASKPTPSGAEAF
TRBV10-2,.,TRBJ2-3,ASNVGLSITDTQY
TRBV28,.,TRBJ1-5,ASSYPRGNQPQH
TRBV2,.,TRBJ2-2,ASSEVGLPGELF
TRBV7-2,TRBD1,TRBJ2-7,ASSQQGGIYEQY
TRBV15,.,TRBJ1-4,ATSRTPGWGNEKLF
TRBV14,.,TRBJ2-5,ASSQDLGGETQY
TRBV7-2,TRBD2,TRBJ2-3,ASSLGLASDTQY
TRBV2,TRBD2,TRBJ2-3,ASSEGGLAGGTDTQY
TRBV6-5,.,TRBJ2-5,ASSYSKGTHQETQY
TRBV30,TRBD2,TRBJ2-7,AWTSGSYEQY
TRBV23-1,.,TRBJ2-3,ASRDPGGHTDTQY
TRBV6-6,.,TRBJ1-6,ASSYPRPSALH
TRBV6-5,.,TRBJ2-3,ASTSTPGAPDTQY
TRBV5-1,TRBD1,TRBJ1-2,ASSPGQGSHYGYA
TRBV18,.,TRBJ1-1,ASSPNREAF
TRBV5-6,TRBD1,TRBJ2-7,ASRTMDRASEQY
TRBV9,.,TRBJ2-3,ASSVGDRSDTQY
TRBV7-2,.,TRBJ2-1,ASRSGGGNEQF
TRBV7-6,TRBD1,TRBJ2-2,ASSLGQGFGELF
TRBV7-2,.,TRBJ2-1,ASSLGMERYNEQF
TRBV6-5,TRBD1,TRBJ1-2,ASAPLAGQIYGYT